Listed below are T cell receptor beta chains from one sample, sequenced in a study of blood T cell repertoires in COVID-19. TCRdb's table, derived via immunoSEQ multiplex PCR, lists solely in-frame clones and lacks some. The repertoire consists of fewer than 350,000 clones, with approximately 91% occurring once and the leading ten covering about 2.5%. Source material: PBMCs or T cells enriched from blood (not recorded which). Source of these receptors: a woman aged 35 to 49 with acute COVID-19. Each CDR3 is given with its conserved first and last residue. D genes are given only for firm matches. Where a row states a size, it is once, few, many or the class of an expanded clone; other rows omit it.

.	TRBV5-6	.	TRBJ2-1	CASSLSGFTNEQFF	TGTGCCAGCAGCTTATCAGGGTTCACAAATGAGCAGTTCTTC
.	TRBV21-1	.	TRBJ2-5	CASSPAGPDTEETQYF	TGTGCCAGCAGCCCCGCAGGACCGGACACAGAAGAGACCCAGTACTTC
TRBD2	TRBV6-4	once	TRBJ2-3	CASSDSKEELASTDTQYF	TGTGCCAGCAGTGACTCGAAAGAAGAACTAGCGAGCACAGATACGCAGTATTTT
TRBD1	TRBV7-8	.	TRBJ2-7	CASSSDRGRSYEQYF	TGTGCCAGCAGCTCCGACAGGGGTCGCTCCTACGAGCAGTACTTC
.	TRBV2	.	TRBJ1-3	CASSPRGQGNTIYF	TGTGCCAGCAGCCCTCGAGGACAGGGAAACACCATATATTTT
TRBD2	TRBV4-3	.	TRBJ2-1	CASSQLLAGGYNEQFF	TGCGCCAGCAGCCAACTGCTAGCGGGAGGGTACAATGAGCAGTTCTTC
.	TRBV18	.	TRBJ2-5	CASSYAQGLGETQYF	TGTGCCAGCTCATACGCGCAGGGGTTGGGAGAGACCCAGTACTTC
TRBD1	TRBV4-1	.	TRBJ2-2	CASSQMGQGSSHPNTGELFF	TGCGCCAGCAGCCAAATGGGACAGGGGAGTTCCCATCCGAACACCGGGGAGCTGTTTTTT
TRBD1	TRBV28	.	TRBJ1-6	CASSLLGQSNSPLHF	TGTGCCAGCAGCTTGTTGGGACAGTCAAATTCACCCCTCCACTTT
.	TRBV20-1	.	TRBJ1-2	CSASNQIIGYTF	TGCAGTGCTAGTAACCAGATAATTGGCTACACCTTC
TRBD2	TRBV30	.	TRBJ2-2	CAYRRLAGGYLGSTGELFF	TGTGCCTATCGGCGACTAGCGGGAGGATATCTCGGGAGCACCGGGGAGCTGTTTTTT
TRBD1	TRBV6-5	.	TRBJ1-3	CASITDGTAGNTIYF	TGTGCCAGCATCACGGACGGGACAGCTGGAAACACCATATATTTT
TRBD2	TRBV2	.	TRBJ2-3	CASKSRTSGSVDTQYF	TGTGCCAGCAAGTCCCGGACTAGCGGCTCTGTGGATACGCAGTATTTT
.	TRBV14	.	TRBJ1-2	CASSHGNYGYTF	TGTGCCAGCAGCCACGGGAACTATGGCTACACCTTC
TRBD1	TRBV7-6	.	TRBJ1-2	CASSPTRPGTLGQHYGYTF	TGTGCCAGCAGCCCGACCCGTCCCGGTACCCTGGGACAGCACTATGGCTACACCTTC
.	TRBV4-2	.	TRBJ2-5	CASSRGGPRETQYF	TGTGCCAGCAGCCGCGGAGGGCCGCGGGAGACCCAGTACTTC
.	TRBV29-1	.	TRBJ1-4	CSVRWTAGATNEKLFF	TGCAGCGTTAGATGGACAGCTGGGGCAACTAATGAAAAACTGTTTTTT
TRBD2	TRBV6-1	.	TRBJ2-7	CASSEDPAGVEEQYF	TGTGCCAGCAGTGAAGATCCAGCGGGAGTGGAGGAGCAGTACTTC
TRBD1	TRBV12-3/TRBV12-4	.	TRBJ1-2	CASRATGEGYTF	TGTGCCAGCAGGGCCACAGGGGAAGGCTACACCTTC
.	TRBV11-2	.	TRBJ2-2	CASSLDRAGDTGELFF	TGTGCCAGCAGCTTAGATAGGGCAGGGGATACCGGGGAGCTGTTTTTT
.	TRBV28	once	TRBJ2-7	CASKVRDPSYEQYF	TGTGCCAGCAAAGTCAGGGATCCCTCCTACGAGCAGTACTTC
.	TRBV11-1	.	TRBJ2-5	CASSLNRARQETQYF	TGTGCCAGCAGCTTAAACAGGGCTCGCCAAGAGACCCAGTACTTC
.	TRBV28	.	TRBJ2-1	CASRGLGWTYNEQFF	TGTGCCAGCAGGGGTCTAGGATGGACATACAATGAGCAGTTCTTC
TRBD2	TRBV5-4	.	TRBJ2-1	CASSLDAGVSYNEQFF	TGTGCCAGCAGCTTGGACGCGGGAGTTTCCTACAATGAGCAGTTCTTC
TRBD2	TRBV5-1	.	TRBJ2-5	CASSRTSGPEETQYF	TGCGCCAGCAGCCGGACTAGCGGACCCGAAGAGACCCAGTACTTC
.	TRBV5-4	.	TRBJ2-7	CASSRDMGTYEQYF	TGTGCCAGCAGCCGGGACATGGGCACCTACGAGCAGTACTTC
TRBD1	TRBV11-2	.	TRBJ2-4	CASSLAGQGARNIQYF	TGTGCCAGCAGCTTAGCAGGACAGGGGGCTCGGAACATTCAGTACTTC
TRBD2	TRBV5-4	once	TRBJ2-1	CASSLGGTSVFNEQFF	TGTGCCAGCAGCTTGGGAGGGACTAGCGTTTTCAATGAGCAGTTCTTC
TRBD2	TRBV7-9	.	TRBJ2-7	CASSLSSSGVGYEQYF	TGTGCCAGCAGCTTATCTTCTAGCGGGGTTGGGTACGAGCAGTACTTC
.	TRBV27	.	TRBJ1-1	CASSFSTVNTEAFF	TGTGCCAGCAGTTTCTCGACAGTGAACACTGAAGCTTTCTTT
TRBD1	TRBV7-3	.	TRBJ2-5	CASSPGTEQETQYF	TGTGCCAGCAGCCCGGGGACAGAACAAGAGACCCAGTACTTC
TRBD1	TRBV12-3/TRBV12-4	.	TRBJ2-7	CASSPGQGNEQYF	TGTGCCAGCAGCCCCGGACAGGGGAACGAGCAGTACTTC
.	TRBV7-4	once	TRBJ1-2	CASSLDRTGKKPNYGYTF	TGTGCCAGCAGCTTAGACCGTACAGGGAAAAAACCTAACTATGGCTACACCTTC
TRBD2	TRBV3-1/TRBV3-2	.	TRBJ2-1	CASRQAGGLYNEQFF	TGTGCCAGCAGGCAAGCGGGGGGACTCTACAATGAGCAGTTCTTC
.	TRBV14	.	TRBJ2-5	CASSQHRGLSRETQYF	TGTGCCAGCAGCCAACATCGGGGTCTGAGTCGAGAGACCCAGTACTTC
TRBD1	TRBV11-3	.	TRBJ1-2	CASSRGRGPLGYTF	TGTGCCAGCAGCAGGGGCAGGGGGCCTCTTGGCTACACCTTC
TRBD2	TRBV5-1	.	TRBJ2-3	CASRVTAGATDTQYF	TGCGCCAGCAGGGTTACAGCGGGGGCTACAGATACGCAGTATTTT
TRBD1	TRBV19	.	TRBJ2-7	CASSRQGRSYEQYF	TGTGCCAGTAGTCGACAGGGCCGTTCCTACGAGCAGTACTTC
TRBD2	TRBV19	.	TRBJ2-7	CASSIGAGGAISYEQYF	TGTGCCAGTAGTATAGGTGCGGGAGGAGCTATTTCTTACGAGCAGTACTTC
.	TRBV4-1	.	TRBJ2-1	CASSQVYGRAPNEQFF	TGCGCCAGCAGCCAAGTCTACGGGCGGGCCCCGAATGAGCAGTTCTTC